A selection of T cell receptor beta chains follows, all from one sample in a study of T cell responses to AZD1222 COVID-19 vaccine. The method was immunoSEQ multiplex PCR; TCRdb's version includes in-frame clones alone and lacks a portion of them. The data show roughly 190,000 clones, more than 85% seen once. The material sequenced was peripheral blood, taken 28 days after the second AZD1222 dose. The receptors derive from an adult who received the AZD1222 COVID-19 vaccine. CDR3s include the opening cysteine and the closing phenylalanine or tryptophan. The order of the fields is V gene, clone size, J gene, D gene, CDR3 protein, CDR3 DNA. A D gene is named only where the DNA matches it firmly. Rows may omit the clone size; those that give it use once, few, many or a size class.

TRBV9	.	TRBJ2-5	TRBD1	CASSGGTGKPQETQYF	TGTGCCAGCAGCGGGGGGACAGGGAAGCCCCAAGAGACCCAGTACTTC
TRBV7-6	.	TRBJ2-7	TRBD2	CASSLEGAGGSYEQYF	TGTGCCAGCAGCTTAGAGGGCGCGGGAGGCTCCTACGAGCAGTACTTC
TRBV29-1	.	TRBJ1-2	.	CSATRGNYGYTF	TGCAGCGCAACGAGGGGTAACTATGGCTACACCTTC
TRBV3-1/TRBV3-2	.	TRBJ1-6	TRBD1	CASRTTGVGNSPLHF	TGTGCCAGCAGAACGACAGGGGTGGGCAATTCACCCCTCCACTTT
TRBV24-1	.	TRBJ1-5	.	CATSDFADQPQHF	TGTGCCACCAGTGATTTCGCGGATCAGCCCCAGCATTTT
TRBV9	.	TRBJ2-1	.	CASSGSVGNQYNEQFF	TGTGCCAGCAGCGGCTCAGTCGGGAACCAATACAATGAGCAGTTCTTC
TRBV28	.	TRBJ2-1	TRBD2	CASRSAGYSYNEQFF	TGTGCCAGCAGGTCAGCGGGGTACTCCTACAATGAGCAGTTCTTC
TRBV28	.	TRBJ2-7	.	CASSLSAGAPSEQYF	TGTGCCAGCAGTTTATCAGCCGGGGCTCCGAGTGAGCAGTACTTC
TRBV27	few	TRBJ1-1	.	CASSLRAGANTEAFF	TGTGCCAGCAGTTTAAGGGCAGGGGCCAACACTGAAGCTTTCTTT
TRBV7-3	.	TRBJ2-1	TRBD2	CASSQGLAAYNEQFF	TGTGCCAGCAGTCAAGGACTAGCGGCTTACAATGAGCAGTTCTTC
TRBV19	.	TRBJ1-2	.	CASKSQALTGYTF	TGTGCCAGTAAATCCCAGGCTTTGACTGGCTACACCTTC
TRBV10-3	.	TRBJ2-3	TRBD1	CAISELTGGPPDTQYF	TGTGCCATCAGTGAGTTGACAGGGGGACCCCCGGATACGCAGTATTTT
TRBV7-2	.	TRBJ2-3	.	CASSLRGRPTDTQYF	TGTGCCAGCAGCTTACGGGGGCGACCCACAGATACGCAGTATTTT
TRBV24-1	.	TRBJ1-1	.	CATRQGTEAFF	TGTGCCACCAGGCAGGGAACTGAAGCTTTCTTT
TRBV11-3	.	TRBJ2-7	.	CASKVSGNDEQYF	TGTGCCAGCAAGGTATCGGGGAACGACGAGCAGTACTTC
TRBV25-1	.	TRBJ2-7	.	CASSLSHQPYEQYF	TGTGCCAGCAGTTTGTCCCACCAGCCCTACGAGCAGTACTTC
TRBV5-6	.	TRBJ1-4	TRBD1	CASSLAGQGGSEKLFF	TGTGCCAGCAGCTTGGCAGGACAGGGCGGAAGCGAAAAACTGTTTTTT
TRBV28	.	TRBJ2-7	TRBD1	CASSSPGQGGYEQYF	TGTGCCAGCAGTTCGCCCGGACAGGGGGGTTACGAGCAGTACTTC
TRBV5-1	.	TRBJ1-4	.	CASRFRTGPDEKLFF	TGCGCCAGCAGGTTCCGAACGGGTCCGGATGAAAAACTGTTTTTT
TRBV10-2	.	TRBJ1-1	.	CASSGGSGTEAFF	TGCGCCAGCAGTGGGGGCTCCGGCACTGAAGCTTTCTTT